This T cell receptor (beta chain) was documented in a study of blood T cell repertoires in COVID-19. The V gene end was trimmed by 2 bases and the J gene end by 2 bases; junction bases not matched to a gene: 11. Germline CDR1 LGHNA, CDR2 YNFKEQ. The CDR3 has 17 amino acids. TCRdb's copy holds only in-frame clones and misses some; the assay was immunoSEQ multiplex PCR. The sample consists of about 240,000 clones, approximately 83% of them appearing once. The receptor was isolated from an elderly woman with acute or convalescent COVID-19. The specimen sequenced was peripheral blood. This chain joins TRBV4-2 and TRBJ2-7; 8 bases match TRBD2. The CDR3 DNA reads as TGTGCCAGCAGCCAATCCTCGGCGGGGGGCCCCCCCTACGAGCAGTACTTC. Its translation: CASSQSSAGGPPYEQYF.